Shown below are 32 T cell receptor beta chains from a single sample sequenced in a study of shared clonotypes between healthy human individuals. TCRdb's table, derived via immunoSEQ multiplex PCR, lists solely in-frame clones and lacks some. This table holds a few million clones, 95% found once. Sequences were obtained from naive CD4+ T cells sorted from blood. Subset: CD45RA+ positively selected. The source is a man between 18 and 29 years old in good health.

V gene TRBV6-6 combines with J gene TRBJ1-5; TRBD1 might be the D (6 bases). V was cut by 3 bases and J by 3 bases, with 15 bases left in between. The CDR3 is made up of 16 amino acids. Germline loops: CDR1 MNHNY, CDR2 SVGAGI (reference sequence). Here the CDR3 reads CASSYSWTDNNQPQHF. DNA for the CDR3: TGTGCCAGCAGTTATTCATGGACAGACAACAATCAGCCCCAGCATTTT.

The rearrangement joins TRBV7-8 to TRBJ2-6, with D unclear. This CDR3 region has 14 residues. The V gene's germline CDR1 is SGHVS and CDR2 FQNEAQ. Trimming left V 2 bases short and J 2 bases short, with 4 bases between. The CDR3 spells CASSLSTGANVLTF. CDR3 in DNA: TGTGCCAGCAGCTTATCTACTGGGGCCAACGTCCTGACTTTC.

This clone appeared once. V and J are TRBV11-3 and TRBJ2-1; a weak D match, TRBD1 (5 bases). Trimming cost V 2 bases and J 15 bases, with 14 bases left between them. The CDR3 totals 12 residues. The germline gives CDR1 SGHNT, CDR2 YENEEA. The CDR3: CASSLRSGHLFF. The CDR3 DNA sequence: TGTGCCAGCAGCTTAAGATCAGGACACCTGTTCTTC.

CDR3 sequence: CASSLAGGPRLQETQYF. CDR3 coding DNA: TGTGCCAGCAGCTTAGCGGGGGGACCCCGCCTCCAAGAGACCCAGTACTTC. The chain combines TRBV7-2 with TRBJ2-5; a possible D gene is TRBD2 (6 bases). V was trimmed by 0 bases and J by 1 base, leaving 15 bases between them. CDR1 is SGHTA and CDR2 is FQGNSA in the germline V gene. The CDR3 runs to 17 residues.

This sequence joins TRBV10-1 and TRBJ2-7, with D maybe TRBD2 (7 bases). Germline CDR1 reads WNHNN; CDR2 reads SYGVQD (reference sequence). Between the trimmed V and J ends, which lost 3 bases and 5 bases, there was a span of 14 bases. The CDR3 runs to 14 residues. The CDR3 loop is CASSDGRGGHEQYF. The CDR3 DNA reads TGCGCCAGCAGTGATGGTCGCGGGGGCCACGAGCAGTACTTC.

DNA of the CDR3: TGTGCCTGGAGTGGACTACCTAATTCACCCCTCCACTTT. Its translation is CAWSGLPNSPLHF. The chain has TRBV30 and TRBJ1-6, with D unresolved. With 1 base removed from V and 6 bases from J, the gap between germline ends came to 7 bases. The germline CDR1 and CDR2 sequences are GTSNPN and SVGIG (reference sequence). The CDR3 runs to 13 residues. The whole variable domain, filled in from reference TRBV30 and TRBJ1-6, reads SQTIHQWPATLVQPVGSPLSLECTVEGTSNPNLYWYRQAAGRGLQLLFYSVGIGQISSEVPQNLSASRPQDRQFILSSKKLLLSDSGFYLCAWSGLPNSPLHFGNGTRLTVT.

This clone was detected only once. This chain uses TRBV25-1 with TRBJ2-5; TRBD2 might be the D (5 bases). The CDR3 length is 13 residues. V lost 5 bases and J 5 bases, leaving 12 bases between the germline ends. From germline, CDR1 is MGHDK and CDR2 SYGVNS. The CDR3 DNA follows: TGTGCCAGCAGTCCCCCAAGCGGTGAGACCCAGTACTTC. Protein: CASSPPSGETQYF.

This clone came up once. The rearrangement links TRBV12-5 to TRBJ2-1; D is unresolved. The germline gives CDR1 LGHNT, CDR2 FRNRAP. The CDR3 has 15 amino acids. V was cut by 0 bases and J by 3 bases, with 9 bases left in between. In nucleotides, the CDR3 is TGTGCTAGTGGTTTGGTAGCAGCGAACTACAATGAGCAGTTCTTC. Its translation is CASGLVAANYNEQFF.

The V and J genes are TRBV7-2 and TRBJ2-1; a weak D match, TRBD1 (5 bases). From germline, CDR1 is SGHTA and CDR2 FQGNSA. The CDR3 has 17 amino acids. The V end was cut by 3 bases, the J end by 2 bases, with 17 bases between. As DNA, the CDR3 is TGTGCCAGCAGCTTGGCGACTGCTAAGGGGACCTACAATGAGCAGTTCTTC. Amino acids: CASSLATAKGTYNEQFF.

The V and J genes are TRBV2 and TRBJ1-2; D possibly corresponds to TRBD1 (6 bases). V was shortened by 6 bases and J by 8 bases, with 16 bases between the two germline ends. The germline V gene has CDR1 SNHLY and CDR2 FYNNEI. CDR3 length equals 13 residues. For the CDR3, the DNA is TGTGCCAGCAGCCAACAGGGTTTCGAGGGCTACACCTTC. It encodes CASSQQGFEGYTF.

The chain employs TRBV25-1 and TRBJ1-2, with D possibly being TRBD1 (5 bases). The CDR3 length is 13 residues. Germline CDR1 and CDR2: MGHDK and SYGVNS. V lost 0 bases and J 6 bases, leaving 8 bases between the germline ends. The CDR3 bases are TGTGCCAGCAGTGAATATGGGGACGATGGCTACACCTTC. This sequence encodes CASSEYGDDGYTF.

V is TRBV28 and J is TRBJ2-7, with 8 bases aligning to TRBD1. Germline V gives CDR1 MDHEN, CDR2 SYDVKM. The CDR3 spans 15 residues. V dropped 5 bases and J dropped 5; count of bases not matched to a gene: 11. The DNA of the CDR3 is TGTGCCAGCAGTCTCCAGGACAGGGCAAGTAACGAGCAGTACTTC. Encoded protein: CASSLQDRASNEQYF.

This clone was found a few times. The chain has TRBV6-5 and TRBJ1-1; 7 bases are shared with TRBD1. Germline CDR1 is MNHEY and CDR2 is SVGAGI. This CDR3 comprises 14 residues. Trimming at V came to 6 bases and at J to 1 base, leaving 5 bases not matched to a gene. The CDR3 sequence: CASSIQGWNTEAFF. The CDR3 nucleotides are TGTGCCAGCAGCATACAGGGGTGGAACACTGAAGCTTTCTTT.

In its sample, this clone was seen once. V and J are TRBV10-2 and TRBJ1-2; D is uncertain. Germline CDR1 reads WSHSY; CDR2 reads SAAADI. V was clipped by 2 bases and J by 3 bases, with 13 bases between them. CDR3 length: 15 amino acids. Here the CDR3 reads CASSEREVGHYGYTF. The CDR3 nucleotides read TGCGCCAGCAGTGAGAGAGAAGTAGGACACTATGGCTACACCTTC.

This clone was detected once. The chain employs TRBV4-1 and TRBJ2-7; D possibly corresponds to TRBD2 (6 bases). Trimming cost V 1 base and J 0 bases, with 25 bases left between them. There are 20 residues in the CDR3. Germline CDR1 reads MGHRA; CDR2 reads YSYEKL. The CDR3 bases are TGCGCCAGCAGCCAAGTTTTCCCCCGGCGGGGCGGGGCGAGCTCCTACGAGCAGTACTTC. The encoded protein is CASSQVFPRRGGASSYEQYF.

The V call is TRBV6-1, the J call TRBJ2-7, with D possibly TRBD1 on 5 matching bases. The germline V and J ends were trimmed by 4 bases and 5 bases, with 9 bases remaining between them. CDR1 MNHNS and CDR2 SASEGT come from the germline V gene. This CDR3 is built from 12 residues. In DNA, the CDR3 is TGTGCCAGCAGTGGACAGACGCACGAGCAGTACTTC. Translated: CASSGQTHEQYF.

This sequence joins TRBV18 and TRBJ1-2; D remains unclear. The CDR3 spans 11 residues. Deletions cut 3 bases from V and 8 bases from J, with 7 bases between. Per the germline V gene, CDR1 is KGHSH and CDR2 is LQKENI. CDR3 DNA: TGTGCCAGCTCACCGGATAGGGGCTACACCTTC. This encodes CASSPDRGYTF.

This chain uses TRBV27 with TRBJ2-7, with D tentatively TRBD1 (6 bases). Germline CDR1 MNHEY, CDR2 SMNVEV (reference sequence). There are 14 residues in the CDR3. V was shortened by 5 bases and J by 2 bases, with 13 bases between the two germline ends. CDR3 sequence (DNA): TGTGCCAGCAGTATAACCAGGGGCCCCTACGAGCAGTACTTC. It yields the protein CASSITRGPYEQYF.

The chain uses TRBV28 and TRBJ1-5; weak D call: TRBD1 (6 bases). The V end lost 8 bases, the J end lost 2 bases, and 19 bases lay between the germline ends. The CDR3 is made up of 16 amino acids. Germline CDR1 and CDR2: MDHEN and SYDVKM. In DNA form, the CDR3 reads TGTGCCAGCTTCAGGGGAGGGCCCGTGGGCAATCAGCCCCAGCATTTT. Its protein is CASFRGGPVGNQPQHF.

The chain uses TRBV5-4 and TRBJ2-1; 11 bases are shared with TRBD2. The CDR3 is 15 residues long. V shed 4 bases, J shed 7 bases, and the junction held 7 bases outside the gene matches. Germline CDR1 is SGHNT and CDR2 is YYREEE (reference sequence). The CDR3 sequence is CASSGGLAVKNEQFF. The DNA for the CDR3 is TGTGCCAGCAGCGGGGGACTAGCGGTAAAGAATGAGCAGTTCTTC.

V is TRBV11-3 and J is TRBJ2-5; 12 positions agree with TRBD2. This CDR3 is 18 amino acids long. Germline V gene sequence: CDR1 SGHNT, CDR2 YENEEA. With V trimmed by 5 bases and J by 5 bases, 15 bases remained unmatched. CDR3 in amino acids: CASSPGLAGRGGRETQYF. The CDR3 DNA is TGTGCCAGCAGCCCTGGACTAGCGGGAAGAGGCGGTAGGGAGACCCAGTACTTC.

V usage is TRBV30 and J usage is TRBJ1-5; D is unresolved. The CDR3 sequence is 12 residues long. Germline V gives CDR1 GTSNPN, CDR2 SVGIG (reference sequence). The ends were cut back, 5 bases at V and 3 bases at J, with 8 bases in the middle. Here the CDR3 reads CAWGPYNQPQHF. CDR3 coding DNA: TGTGCCTGGGGACCCTACAATCAGCCCCAGCATTTT.

The genes are TRBV11-2 and TRBJ1-4, with D hard to call. The CDR3 is 15 amino acids. The V and J ends lost 4 bases and 0 bases respectively, with 9 bases between them. The germline CDR1 and CDR2 sequences are SGHAT and FQNNGV. In nucleotides, the CDR3 is TGTGCCAGCAGCTCTAGACTCTCAACTAATGAAAAACTGTTTTTT. Amino acids: CASSSRLSTNEKLFF.

This clone was detected once. The chain combines TRBV13 with TRBJ2-3; D remains ambiguous. Trimming cost V 0 bases and J 2 bases, with 21 bases left between them. CDR1 and CDR2 (germline): PRHDT, FYEKMQ (reference sequence). This CDR3 has 19 residues. The DNA of the CDR3 is TGTGCCAGCAGCTTAGGACGGGTTCCCGGCTCCCATGCCACAGATACGCAGTATTTT. Protein sequence: CASSLGRVPGSHATDTQYF.

Regarding this clone: This specimen includes other DNA sequences encoding the same CDR3. V gene TRBV7-9 combines with J gene TRBJ2-7, with TRBD1 matching over 7 bases. Germline CDR1 SEHNR, CDR2 FQNEAQ (reference sequence). CDR3 length equals 15 residues. V shed 5 bases, J shed 1 base, and the junction held 8 bases outside the gene matches. CDR3 DNA: TGTGCCAGCAGCCCCGGGACAGCGATTTCCTACGAGCAGTACTTC. Translation: CASSPGTAISYEQYF.

V gene TRBV6-1 combines with J gene TRBJ2-7; D unresolved. Germline V gene sequence: CDR1 MNHNS, CDR2 SASEGT. The CDR3 is made up of 12 amino acids. The V end was cut by 4 bases, the J end by 3 bases, with 7 bases between. This CDR3 reads CASSAWDYEQYF. CDR3 DNA: TGTGCCAGCAGTGCCTGGGACTACGAGCAGTACTTC.

The chain combines TRBV30 with TRBJ2-7, with D perhaps being TRBD1 or TRBD2 (5 bases each). CDR1 GTSNPN and CDR2 SVGIG come from the germline V gene (reference sequence). V lost 4 bases, J lost 3 bases, and 13 bases lay in between. The CDR3 spans 13 residues. The CDR3 here is CAWKRGPLYEQYF. Here the CDR3 DNA reads TGTGCCTGGAAGAGGGGCCCCCTCTACGAGCAGTACTTC.

The rearrangement links TRBV6-5 to TRBJ2-3; D may correspond to TRBD1 or TRBD2 (5 bases each). Germline assignment: CDR1 MNHEY and CDR2 SVGAGI. The CDR3 runs 15 residues. Between the trimmed V and J ends, which lost 6 bases and 1 base, there was a span of 14 bases. The CDR3 coding sequence is TGTGCCAGCAGAGGGTCCCGGGGCCGCACAGATACGCAGTATTTT. Residues: CASRGSRGRTDTQYF.

This clone was seen only a few times. This chain joins TRBV6-5 and TRBJ1-3; D is uncertain. The CDR3 is 11 amino acids. The V gene lost 7 bases and the J gene lost 6 bases, with 7 bases spanning the gap. Germline V CDR1 and CDR2: MNHEY, SVGAGI. In DNA, the CDR3 is TGTGCCAGCATCAACCTAAACACCATATATTTT. It yields the protein CASINLNTIYF.

This chain joins TRBV5-6 and TRBJ2-2; D might be TRBD1 or TRBD2, each matching 6 bases. The V gene lost 2 bases and the J gene lost 7 bases, with 15 bases spanning the gap. Germline V gene sequence: CDR1 SGHDT, CDR2 YYEEEE. This CDR3 has 15 residues. The CDR3 protein is CASSFFTGAVGELFF. The DNA for the CDR3 is TGTGCCAGCAGCTTCTTCACGGGGGCCGTCGGGGAGCTGTTTTTT.

The chain is built from TRBV19 and TRBJ2-2, with TRBD1 identical over 9 bases. The length of the CDR3 is 14 residues. The germline CDR1 and CDR2 sequences are LNHDA and SQIVND (reference sequence). The trim removed 10 bases at V and 8 bases at J, leaving 11 bases unmatched. DNA of the CDR3: TGTGCCACGGGGACAGGGTCGGGCCCAGGGGAGCTGTTTTTT. Translation gives CATGTGSGPGELFF.

About this clone itself: Its ends do not fully match the called genes, so a read error is possible. This chain joins TRBV4-3 and TRBJ2-7; no clear D gene. The CDR3 runs to 14 residues. Germline values: CDR1 LGHNA, CDR2 YSLEER. The CDR3 loop is CASSQDLVRGDFHF. The DNA of the CDR3 is TGCGCCAGCAGCCAAGATTTAGTGAGAGGAGACTTCCACTTC.